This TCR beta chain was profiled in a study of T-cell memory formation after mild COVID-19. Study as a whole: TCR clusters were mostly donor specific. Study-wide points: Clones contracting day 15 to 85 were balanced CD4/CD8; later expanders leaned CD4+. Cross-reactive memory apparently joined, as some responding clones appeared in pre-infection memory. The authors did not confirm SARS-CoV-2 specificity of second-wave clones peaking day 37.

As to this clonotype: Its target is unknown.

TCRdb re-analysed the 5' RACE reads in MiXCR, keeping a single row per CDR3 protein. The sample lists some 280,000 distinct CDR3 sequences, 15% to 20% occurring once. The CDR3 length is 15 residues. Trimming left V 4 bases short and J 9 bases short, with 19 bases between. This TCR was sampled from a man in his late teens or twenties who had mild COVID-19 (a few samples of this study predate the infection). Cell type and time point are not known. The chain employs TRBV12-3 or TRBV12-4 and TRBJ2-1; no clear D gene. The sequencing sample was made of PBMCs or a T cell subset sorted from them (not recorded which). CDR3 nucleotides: TGTGCCAGCAGTTGGCGTAGGGTCGGTGACGGTGAGCAGTTCTTC. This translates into CASSWRRVGDGEQFF.